This T cell receptor beta chain was obtained from a study of shared clonotypes between healthy human individuals. About the research overall: CD8 memory received one plate per donor, CD8 naive two, CD4 memory three and CD4 naive three. Overall study findings and caveats: An anticipated effect of sequencing depth on clonotype sharing among donors was recognized. Among the subsets, naive ones generally showed larger estimated richness than memory ones. Represented genetic and exposure-history diversity was restricted by having few donors.

For this clone: Antigen unknown.

The germline gives CDR1 SGHTA, CDR2 FQGTGA. Trimming left V 4 bases short and J 3 bases short, with 11 bases between. This CDR3 spans 14 amino acids. Data came from immunoSEQ multiplex PCR; TCRdb stores just in-frame clones and leaves some out. Of fewer than 1.6 million clones in the sample, just under 99% were seen once. The chain employs TRBV7-3 and TRBJ2-3; no definite D call. The sequence derives from a man aged 30 to 45 in good health. The sequenced material came from naive CD4+ T cells sorted from blood. As to subset: CD45RA+ positively selected. CDR3 DNA: TGTGCCAGCAGCTCGACGACTTATACAGATACGCAGTATTTT. Protein product: CASSSTTYTDTQYF.